These 8 T cell receptor beta chains share one sample of origin, sequenced in a study of somatic mutations in cytotoxic T cells in rheumatoid arthritis. Clones were read by immunoSEQ multiplex PCR, and TCRdb kept only the in-frame ones, dropping some. The data show fewer than 20,000 clones, with 65% to 70% seen just once and roughly 18% held by the top ten. Sequenced sample: CD8+ T cells sorted from blood. The receptors originated from an adult with rheumatoid arthritis.

This chain links TRBV6-5 with TRBJ2-1; 11 nucleotides agree with TRBD2. The CDR3 is 14 residues long. The trim removed 7 bases at V and 6 bases at J, leaving 5 bases unmatched. Per the germline V gene, CDR1 is MNHEY and CDR2 is SVGAGI. This CDR3 reads CASMGSGGGNEQFF. For the CDR3, the DNA is TGTGCCAGCATGGGTAGCGGGGGGGGCAATGAGCAGTTCTTC.

V gene TRBV9 combines with J gene TRBJ1-1; 7 bases fit TRBD1. Germline V gene lookup returns CDR1 SGDLS and CDR2 YYNGEE. J lost 4 bases, V lost 3 bases, and 9 bases had no gene match. The CDR3 length is 15 residues. The DNA for the CDR3 is TGTGCCAGCAGCGCTGGCAAGGGGGCGGTCACTGAAGCTTTCTTT. As protein: CASSAGKGAVTEAFF.

V usage is TRBV7-9 and J usage is TRBJ2-7, with 10 bases identical to TRBD1. CDR3 length: 14 amino acids. V was pared by 1 base and J by 6 bases, with 3 bases of the junction left unmatched. In germline, CDR1 is SEHNR, CDR2 FQNEAQ (reference sequence). This chain's CDR3 is CASSLVGQGFEQYF. The CDR3 DNA reads as TGTGCCAGCAGCTTAGTGGGACAGGGGTTCGAGCAGTACTTC. Supplemented by reference TRBV7-9 and TRBJ2-7, the full variable domain reads DTGVSQNPRHKITKRGQNVTFRCDPISEHNRLYWYRQTLGQGPEFLTYFQNEAQLEKSRLLSDRFSAERPKGSFSTLEIQRTEQGDSAMYLCASSLVGQGFEQYFGPGTRLTVT.

This clone turned up a few times. The gene calls are TRBV13 and TRBJ2-7; D is uncertain. The CDR3 contains 13 residues. CDR1 and CDR2 (germline): PRHDT, FYEKMQ (reference sequence). The V gene lost 0 bases and the J gene lost 4 bases, with 7 bases spanning the gap. In DNA, the CDR3 is TGTGCCAGCAGCTTAGGACAGACGTACGAGCAGTACTTC. The encoded protein is CASSLGQTYEQYF. The complete variable domain, with remaining parts taken from reference TRBV13 and TRBJ2-7, reads AAGVIQSPRHLIKEKRETATLKCYPIPRHDTVYWYQQGPGQDPQFLISFYEKMQSDKGSIPDRFSAQQFSDYHSELNMSSLELGDSALYFCASSLGQTYEQYFGPGTRLTVT.

This chain links TRBV28 with TRBJ2-3, with D possibly called TRBD1 or TRBD2 (5 bases each). The CDR3 extends over 15 amino acids. V lost 2 bases, J lost 2 bases, and 11 bases lay in between. Germline assignment: CDR1 MDHEN and CDR2 SYDVKM. CDR3 region: CASSLGQGPTDTQYF. The CDR3 DNA reads as TGTGCCAGCAGTTTAGGCCAGGGACCCACAGATACGCAGTATTTT. The variable domain in full, completed from reference TRBV28 and TRBJ2-3, reads DVKVTQSSRYLVKRTGEKVFLECVQDMDHENMFWYRQDPGLGLRLIYFSYDVKMKEKGDIPEGYSVSREKKERFSLILESASTNQTSMYLCASSLGQGPTDTQYFGPGTRLTVL.

This chain joins TRBV14 and TRBJ2-4; D possibly matches TRBD1 or TRBD2 (5 bases each). The CDR3 runs to 13 residues. Germline CDR1 and CDR2: SGHDN and FVKESK. Trimming took off 6 bases at V and 9 bases at J, with 15 bases between the two ends. The CDR3 coding sequence is TGTGCCAGCAGAACCGGGCCTGGGGGCATTCAGTACTTC. It yields the protein CASRTGPGGIQYF.

J is TRBJ1-1 and V is TRBV5-1; D remains ambiguous. The V gene lost 9 bases and the J gene lost 2 bases, with 17 bases spanning the gap. Germline values: CDR1 SGHRS, CDR2 YFSETQ. This CDR3 is 14 amino acids long. DNA for the CDR3: TGCGCCACCACCGAGGACGGTTTTAACACTGAAGCTTTCTTT. Its protein is CATTEDGFNTEAFF. The full variable domain, rest sourced from reference TRBV5-1 and TRBJ1-1, is KAGVTQTPRYLIKTRGQQVTLSCSPISGHRSVSWYQQTPGQGLQFLFEYFSETQRNKGNFPGRFSGRQFSNSRSEMNVSTLELGDSALYLCATTEDGFNTEAFFGQGTRLTVV.

J is TRBJ1-3 and V is TRBV4-3; unclear D gene. Germline CDR1 LGHNA, CDR2 YSLEER. This CDR3 comprises 15 residues. V was clipped by 0 bases and J by 2 bases, with 8 bases between them. CDR3 protein: CASSQDPGTGNTIYF. CDR3 bases: TGCGCCAGCAGCCAAGATCCCGGGACTGGAAACACCATATATTTT.